These T cell receptor beta chains were read from a single sample in a study of T cell repertoires in cytomegalovirus infection. TCRdb itself ran the reads through MiXCR, one entry per CDR3 protein. The table has around 440,000 distinct CDR3 sequences, around 11% seen once. The sample was PBMCs. The receptors were gathered from a human donor in good health (CMV status not recorded). Some clones in this sample may be carry-over from other donors' samples. Each CDR3 is given with its conserved first and last residue. The order of the fields is J gene, clone size, D gene, V gene, CDR3 DNA, CDR3 protein. D genes are given only for firm matches. The size entry is marked missing in some rows and otherwise reads once, few, many or a size class.

J gene: TRBJ2-7
clone size: many
D gene: TRBD1
V gene: TRBV4-2
CDR3 DNA: TGTGCCAGCAGCCAAGCCGCGACAGGGTCCGACGAGCAGTACTTC
CDR3 protein: CASSQAATGSDEQYF

J gene: TRBJ2-6
clone size: many
D gene: .
V gene: TRBV5-1
CDR3 DNA: TGCGCCAGCAGCTTGGGACATGCCTCTGGGGCCAACGTCCTGACTTTC
CDR3 protein: CASSLGHASGANVLTF

J gene: TRBJ2-2
clone size: many
D gene: .
V gene: TRBV7-9
CDR3 DNA: TGTGCCAGCAGCTCGGCTGTTTGGGGGGCCGGCGGGGAGCTGTTTTTT
CDR3 protein: CASSSAVWGAGGELFF

J gene: TRBJ2-5
clone size: few
D gene: TRBD1
V gene: TRBV20-1
CDR3 DNA: TGCAGTGCTAGAGACCTCGGGACAGCAGAGACCCAGTACTTC
CDR3 protein: CSARDLGTAETQYF

J gene: TRBJ2-1
clone size: many
D gene: .
V gene: TRBV2
CDR3 DNA: TGTGCCACCCGGACAAACAATGAGCAGTTCTTC
CDR3 protein: CATRTNNEQFF

J gene: TRBJ2-3
clone size: .
D gene: TRBD2
V gene: TRBV20-1
CDR3 DNA: TGCAGTGCTTCCTCGACTAGCGGGAGGGCGATTAGCACAGATACGCAGTATTTT
CDR3 protein: CSASSTSGRAISTDTQYF

J gene: TRBJ1-2
clone size: .
D gene: .
V gene: TRBV7-8
CDR3 DNA: TGTGCCAGCAGCCGATCCGGACAGAAAATTAACTATGGCTACACCTTC
CDR3 protein: CASSRSGQKINYGYTF

J gene: TRBJ1-1
clone size: many
D gene: TRBD1
V gene: TRBV12-5
CDR3 DNA: TGTGCTAGTGCAGGGGGCACTGAAGCTTTCTTT
CDR3 protein: CASAGGTEAFF

J gene: TRBJ1-1
clone size: few
D gene: TRBD1
V gene: TRBV5-1
CDR3 DNA: TGCGCCAGCAGCTCAGACAGGGGATCAACTGAAGCTTTCTTT
CDR3 protein: CASSSDRGSTEAFF

J gene: TRBJ2-7
clone size: few
D gene: .
V gene: TRBV9
CDR3 DNA: TGTGCCAGCAGCCCATACGGGGGAAACGAGCAGTACTTC
CDR3 protein: CASSPYGGNEQYF

J gene: TRBJ2-3
clone size: .
D gene: TRBD1
V gene: TRBV4-1
CDR3 DNA: TGCGCCAGCAGCCCACCCGGGACAGGGTCCACAGATACGCAGTATTTT
CDR3 protein: CASSPPGTGSTDTQYF

J gene: TRBJ1-2
clone size: many
D gene: .
V gene: TRBV5-1
CDR3 DNA: TGCGCCAGCAGCTTGGCCAGGGAAGGTGGGAACTATGGCTACACCTTC
CDR3 protein: CASSLAREGGNYGYTF

J gene: TRBJ2-1
clone size: many
D gene: .
V gene: TRBV6-5
CDR3 DNA: TGTGCCACTTCCGGGACCAACTACAATGAGCAGTTCTTC
CDR3 protein: CATSGTNYNEQFF

J gene: TRBJ2-5
clone size: .
D gene: TRBD2
V gene: TRBV5-1
CDR3 DNA: TGCGCCAGCAGCTCCCGGACTAGCGGGGTCGGAGAGACCCAGTACTTC
CDR3 protein: CASSSRTSGVGETQYF

J gene: TRBJ2-3
clone size: .
D gene: TRBD1
V gene: TRBV5-8
CDR3 DNA: TGTGCCAGCAGCAAAAGACAGGGGAGGACGGATACGCAGTATTTT
CDR3 protein: CASSKRQGRTDTQYF

J gene: TRBJ1-2
clone size: .
D gene: .
V gene: TRBV29-1
CDR3 DNA: TGCAGCGTTGAAGATAAAGTCCGCGGCAGGTCTGGGTATGGCTACACCTTC
CDR3 protein: CSVEDKVRGRSGYGYTF

J gene: TRBJ2-5
clone size: few
D gene: .
V gene: TRBV6-2/TRBV6-3
CDR3 DNA: TGTGCCAGCAGTTTGGGGAGAAGCCGAATAGAAGAGACCCAGTACTTC
CDR3 protein: CASSLGRSRIEETQYF

J gene: TRBJ1-2
clone size: few
D gene: .
V gene: TRBV19
CDR3 DNA: TGTGCCAGTACGGACGGCCCCTATGGCTACACCTTC
CDR3 protein: CASTDGPYGYTF

J gene: TRBJ2-1
clone size: many
D gene: .
V gene: TRBV6-1
CDR3 DNA: TGTGCCCAGGGGTCGAGTGCGGGTGAGCAGTTCTTC
CDR3 protein: CAQGSSAGEQFF

J gene: TRBJ1-1
clone size: many
D gene: .
V gene: TRBV5-6
CDR3 DNA: TGTGCCAGCAGCTTGGCCCTATCCCTGACTGGCACTGAAGCTTTCTTT
CDR3 protein: CASSLALSLTGTEAFF